The 10 T cell receptor beta chains in this list originate from one sample, sequenced in a study of cytomegalovirus exposure and HLA in healthy donors. PCR primers comprised 60 Vbeta and 13 Jbeta primers. The repertoire was sequenced with immunoSEQ multiplex PCR; TCRdb's copy has only in-frame clones and lacks some. The table includes 100,000 to 130,000 clones, roughly 73% detected once. Sequenced material: PBMCs. The origin of the receptors is a man aged 30-40 years in good health and CMV-seronegative.

J is TRBJ1-5 and V is TRBV7-9, with 8 bases matching TRBD1. The CDR3 covers 18 residues. Germline assignment: CDR1 SEHNR and CDR2 FQNEAQ (reference sequence). J lost 4 bases, V lost 5 bases, and 16 bases had no gene match. The CDR3 sequence: CASSPGNRGALANQPQHF. In DNA, the CDR3 is TGTGCCAGCAGCCCTGGGAACAGGGGGGCTTTAGCGAATCAGCCCCAGCATTTT.

V gene TRBV7-9 combines with J gene TRBJ2-2; perhaps TRBD1 as D (5 bases). Germline-derived CDR1 and CDR2 are SEHNR and FQNEAQ (reference sequence). The germline V and J ends were trimmed by 3 bases and 1 base, with 9 bases remaining between them. The CDR3 loop spans 15 amino acids. The CDR3 sequence is CASSFSGQNTGELFF. CDR3 nucleotides: TGTGCCAGCAGCTTTTCCGGACAGAACACCGGGGAGCTGTTTTTT. Full variable domain (outside the CDR3, taken from reference TRBV7-9 and TRBJ2-2): DTGVSQNPRHKITKRGQNVTFRCDPISEHNRLYWYRQTLGQGPEFLTYFQNEAQLEKSRLLSDRFSAERPKGSFSTLEIQRTEQGDSAMYLCASSFSGQNTGELFFGEGSRLTVL.

Written as DNA, the CDR3 is TGTGCCAGCAGCGGGAGTCGGTCCTCCTACGAGCAGTACTTC. Encoded protein: CASSGSRSSYEQYF. The chain joins TRBV9 to TRBJ2-7; D not resolved. The ends were cut back, 3 bases at V and 0 bases at J, with 10 bases in the middle. There are 14 residues in the CDR3. Germline values: CDR1 SGDLS, CDR2 YYNGEE.

This chain connects TRBV28 to TRBJ2-2, with D possibly matching TRBD1 (6 bases). The germline V gene has CDR1 MDHEN and CDR2 SYDVKM. This CDR3 is built from 15 residues. With 6 bases removed from V and 2 bases from J, the gap between germline ends came to 13 bases. The CDR3 coding sequence is TGTGCCAGCAGGCCCCAGGGGAGAAACACCGGGGAGCTGTTTTTT. Amino acid sequence: CASRPQGRNTGELFF.

CDR3 sequence (DNA): TGCGCCAGCAGCCAAGATGCGGGAGGAGCTTCACCCCTCCACTTT. It is translated as CASSQDAGGASPLHF. V is TRBV4-1 and J is TRBJ1-6; no clear D. In germline, CDR1 is MGHRA, CDR2 YSYEKL. The CDR3 spans 15 residues. The V end lost 0 bases, the J end lost 9 bases, and 12 bases lay between the germline ends.

Here the CDR3 DNA reads TGTGCCAGCAGTAAGAGGGTGCTTCAGCCCCAGCATTTT. Its protein product is CASSKRVLQPQHF. This sequence joins TRBV27 and TRBJ1-5, with D uncertain. Per germline, CDR1 MNHEY and CDR2 SMNVEV (reference sequence). The CDR3 is made up of 13 amino acids. Deletions cut 5 bases from V and 6 bases from J, with 11 bases between.

This clone was counted a few times. The chain carries TRBV19 and TRBJ2-7, with 8 bases aligning to TRBD1. The J segment lost 3 bases and the V segment lost 5 bases, leaving 9 bases of the junction unmatched. Germline CDR1 LNHDA, CDR2 SQIVND (reference sequence). This CDR3 is 15 amino acids long. CDR3 region: CASSPGGQGGYEQYF. DNA of the CDR3: TGTGCCAGTAGTCCAGGAGGACAGGGAGGCTACGAGCAGTACTTC.

This rearrangement joins TRBV6-5 to TRBJ2-5; the D gene is possibly TRBD2 (6 bases). V shed 3 bases and J shed 4 bases, with 15 bases lying between them. This CDR3 contains 15 residues. CDR1 MNHEY and CDR2 SVGAGI come from the germline V gene. In DNA, the CDR3 is TGTGCCAGCAGTTATGGTCGGAGGGGTGGAGAGACCCAGTACTTC. Its translation is CASSYGRRGGETQYF.

This chain uses TRBV27 with TRBJ1-2; 7 positions agree with TRBD1. CDR3 length: 16 residues. Germline V gives CDR1 MNHEY, CDR2 SMNVEV (reference sequence). With V trimmed by 5 bases and J by 4 bases, 13 bases remained unmatched. CDR3 protein: CASSHFSQGPGYGYTF. The DNA for the CDR3 is TGTGCCAGCAGTCATTTTTCACAGGGGCCAGGCTATGGCTACACCTTC.

This chain uses TRBV4-2 with TRBJ1-1, with a weak D call TRBD1 (6 bases). In germline, CDR1 is LGHNA, CDR2 YNFKEQ. CDR3 size: 15 residues. The germline V and J ends were trimmed by 2 bases and 4 bases, with 14 bases remaining between them. CDR3 sequence (DNA): TGTGCCAGCAGCCAATTAACAGGGTCGGGCACTGAAGCTTTCTTT. It codes for CASSQLTGSGTEAFF.